These T cell receptor beta chains were read from a single sample in a study of cytomegalovirus exposure and HLA in healthy donors. Clones were sequenced by immunoSEQ multiplex PCR, and TCRdb holds only the in-frame ones, with some missing. The sample has 200,000 to 250,000 clones; 77% are singletons. The sequenced sample consisted of PBMCs. These receptors came from a woman aged 55-69 years in good health and CMV-seropositive. Each CDR3 is given with its conserved first and last residue. D genes are given only for firm matches. Expanded clones are given a class, and other clones once, few, many or no size at all.

CDR3	DNA	J	size	V	D
CASSLSFRVRNTIYF	TGTGCCAGCAGTTTATCATTCCGGGTTCGAAACACCATATATTTT	TRBJ1-3	.	TRBV27	.
CASSTGLAAYQETQYF	TGTGCCAGCAGCACGGGACTAGCGGCGTACCAAGAGACCCAGTACTTC	TRBJ2-5	.	TRBV5-4	TRBD2
CASSTKGGGVPSPYNEQFF	TGTGCCAGCAGCACAAAAGGGGGAGGGGTTCCTTCACCCTACAATGAGCAGTTCTTC	TRBJ2-1	.	TRBV21-1	.
CASSLGLGIYNEQFF	TGCGCCAGCAGCCTAGGACTAGGAATCTACAATGAGCAGTTCTTC	TRBJ2-1	few	TRBV5-1	TRBD2
CASSVGGGEQYF	TGTGCCAGCAGCGTAGGGGGCGGCGAGCAGTACTTC	TRBJ2-7	.	TRBV9	.
CASSQNEGTEAFF	TGTGCCAGCAGCCAAAACGAGGGAACTGAAGCTTTCTTT	TRBJ1-1	.	TRBV7-9	.
CASNPGYDTSEQFF	TGTGCCAGTAATCCGGGGTATGATACTAGTGAGCAGTTCTTC	TRBJ2-1	.	TRBV19	.
CSSSFTTGEFTEAFF	TGTTCCAGCAGCTTTACAACAGGGGAATTCACTGAAGCTTTCTTT	TRBJ1-1	.	TRBV7-9	TRBD1
CASSLTPGEQYF	TGCGCCAGCAGCTTGACCCCGGGTGAGCAGTACTTC	TRBJ2-7	.	TRBV5-1	.
CASSLSRATYEQYF	TGTGCCAGCAGCTTAAGCAGGGCTACCTACGAGCAGTACTTC	TRBJ2-7	.	TRBV7-2	.
CASSLVLAASSYNEQFF	TGCGCCAGCAGCTTGGTGCTAGCGGCATCCTCCTACAATGAGCAGTTCTTC	TRBJ2-1	.	TRBV5-1	TRBD2
CASVGTEAFF	TGTGCCAGCGTCGGCACTGAAGCTTTCTTT	TRBJ1-1	few	TRBV28	.
CASSTVRDRDYEQYF	TGTGCCAGCAGTACAGTCCGGGACAGGGACTACGAGCAGTACTTC	TRBJ2-7	once	TRBV28	TRBD1
CASSVGRAGETQYF	TGTGCCAGCAGCGTAGGAAGGGCGGGGGAGACCCAGTACTTC	TRBJ2-5	once	TRBV9	.
CASTPPDTYNEQFF	TGTGCCAGCACCCCACCCGACACTTACAATGAGCAGTTCTTC	TRBJ2-1	few	TRBV6-1	.
CASSPIDRGNTGELFF	TGCGCCAGCAGCCCTATCGACAGGGGTAACACCGGGGAGCTGTTTTTT	TRBJ2-2	.	TRBV4-3	TRBD1
CASSSGDWAGNTIYF	TGTGCCAGCAGTTCAGGGGATTGGGCTGGAAACACCATATATTTT	TRBJ1-3	.	TRBV28	.
CASSLGRGGFNEQFF	TGTGCCAGTAGTTTGGGGCGGGGGGGCTTCAATGAGCAGTTCTTC	TRBJ2-1	.	TRBV19	TRBD2
CASSTLIPTGATEAFF	TGCGCCAGCAGTACCCTAATACCGACAGGGGCCACTGAAGCTTTCTTT	TRBJ1-1	.	TRBV10-1	TRBD1
CASSSDRTLTYNEQFF	TGTGCCAGCAGTTCAGACAGGACACTAACCTACAATGAGCAGTTCTTC	TRBJ2-1	.	TRBV6-5	.
CSTFGTTGYTF	TGCAGTACTTTCGGGACAACTGGCTACACCTTC	TRBJ1-2	.	TRBV20-1	.
CASSQYTQGIEAFF	TGTGCCAGCAGCCAGTATACACAGGGCATTGAAGCTTTCTTT	TRBJ1-1	.	TRBV5-5	.
CAISGTGGNSPLHF	TGTGCCATCAGTGGGACCGGGGGAAATTCACCCCTCCACTTT	TRBJ1-6	.	TRBV10-3	.
CASSPGTSGSTDTQYF	TGTGCCAGCAGCCCCGGGACTAGCGGGAGCACAGATACGCAGTATTTT	TRBJ2-3	.	TRBV11-3	TRBD2
CASKPTSGNTGELFF	TGTGCCAGCAAGCCGACTAGCGGGAACACCGGGGAGCTGTTTTTT	TRBJ2-2	.	TRBV28	TRBD2
CASSPIYRTGQNTEAFF	TGCGCCAGCAGCCCGATATATAGGACAGGGCAGAACACTGAAGCTTTCTTT	TRBJ1-1	.	TRBV5-1	TRBD1
CATSRQGLNYGYTF	TGTGCCACCAGCAGACAGGGGTTAAACTATGGCTACACCTTC	TRBJ1-2	.	TRBV15	.
CASSSGTSGRSYEQYF	TGCGCCAGCAGCTCCGGGACTAGCGGGAGATCCTACGAGCAGTACTTC	TRBJ2-7	.	TRBV5-1	TRBD2
CASRYRDRGIEQYF	TGTGCCAGCAGGTACCGGGACAGGGGTATCGAGCAGTACTTC	TRBJ2-7	.	TRBV6-1	TRBD1
CASSLAWGLAADTQYF	TGTGCCAGCAGCTTAGCGTGGGGACTAGCGGCAGATACGCAGTATTTT	TRBJ2-3	few	TRBV7-2	TRBD2
CASSLGRPGYNEQFF	TGTGCCAGCAGCTTAGGACGGCCCGGGTACAATGAGCAGTTCTTC	TRBJ2-1	.	TRBV13	.
CAWSPPWRGTGYNEQFF	TGTGCCTGGAGTCCTCCCTGGCGGGGCACGGGATACAATGAGCAGTTCTTC	TRBJ2-1	.	TRBV30	.
CASSRAGEDPEAFF	TGCGCCAGCAGCCGAGCAGGCGAAGACCCTGAAGCTTTCTTT	TRBJ1-1	.	TRBV5-1	.
CASSPDTDTQYF	TGTGCCAGCAGCCCAGACACAGATACGCAGTATTTT	TRBJ2-3	.	TRBV7-6	.
CASKLAGGLTLTDTQYF	TGTGCCAGCAAACTAGCGGGGGGCCTGACACTCACAGATACGCAGTATTTT	TRBJ2-3	few	TRBV28	TRBD2
CSVGGGSGVETQYF	TGCAGCGTGGGGGGGGGCTCCGGGGTGGAGACCCAGTACTTC	TRBJ2-5	.	TRBV29-1	.
CASSPGQGVEKLFF	TGTGCCAGCTCTCCAGGACAGGGCGTAGAAAAACTGTTTTTT	TRBJ1-4	once	TRBV18	TRBD1
CATSNRGHFYEQYF	TGTGCCACCAGCAACAGGGGTCACTTCTACGAGCAGTACTTC	TRBJ2-7	.	TRBV15	TRBD1
CSARLNDEQFF	TGCAGTGCTAGACTAAATGATGAGCAGTTCTTC	TRBJ2-1	.	TRBV20-1	.
CASSQTAAFYGYTF	TGTGCCAGCAGCCAGACAGCCGCCTTCTATGGCTACACCTTC	TRBJ1-2	.	TRBV2	.
CASSPQGENQPQHF	TGTGCCAGCAGCCCACAGGGGGAGAATCAGCCCCAGCATTTT	TRBJ1-5	.	TRBV7-9	TRBD1
CAWSVFRYNEQFF	TGTGCCTGGAGTGTATTCCGCTACAATGAGCAGTTCTTC	TRBJ2-1	.	TRBV30	.
CASSLLGQGNQETQYF	TGCGCCAGCAGCTTGCTAGGACAGGGGAACCAAGAGACCCAGTACTTC	TRBJ2-5	.	TRBV5-1	TRBD1
CASSTTTGNFREQYF	TGTGCCAGTAGTACCACAACAGGGAATTTTCGCGAGCAGTACTTC	TRBJ2-7	.	TRBV19	.
CASSLTGGSYEQYF	TGTGCCAGCAGCCTTACCGGGGGCTCCTACGAGCAGTACTTC	TRBJ2-7	.	TRBV28	.
CASSDPGTGGIYGYTF	TGTGCCAGCAGTGACCCCGGGACAGGGGGCATCTATGGCTACACCTTC	TRBJ1-2	.	TRBV25-1	TRBD1
CASRGGQGSSYEQYF	TGTGCCAGCAGGGGAGGACAGGGAAGCTCCTACGAGCAGTACTTC	TRBJ2-7	.	TRBV6-1	TRBD1
CAISGARNTQYF	TGTGCCATCAGTGGCGCTCGAAATACGCAGTATTTT	TRBJ2-3	.	TRBV10-3	.
CASSLGNTIYF	TGTGCCAGCAGTTTAGGCAACACCATATATTTT	TRBJ1-3	.	TRBV28	.
CASSLERGTDTQYF	TGTGCCAGCAGCTTGGAGAGGGGCACAGATACGCAGTATTTT	TRBJ2-3	.	TRBV5-4	.